This record covers a single T cell receptor (beta chain). The data were taken from a study of blood T cell repertoires in COVID-19. This table comes from immunoSEQ multiplex PCR, and its TCRdb copy is limited to in-frame clones, with some not included. This sample has around 70,000 clones, with approximately 86% found just once. The V end lost 2 bases, the J end lost 2 bases, and 8 bases lay between the germline ends. The germline V gene has CDR1 SGHDT and CDR2 YYEEEE. The CDR3 has 14 amino acids. The chain links TRBV5-6 to TRBJ1-3; D perhaps matches TRBD1 (6 bases). This TCR was recovered from a human donor in a cohort sampled during active COVID-19. The sequenced material came from peripheral blood. CDR3 nucleotide sequence: TGTGCCAGCAGCTTATCAGGGGCTGGAAACACCATATATTTT. Amino acids: CASSLSGAGNTIYF. Based on the CDR3 plus reference TRBV5-6 and TRBJ1-3, the full variable domain is DAGVTQSPTHLIKTRGQQVTLRCSPKSGHDTVSWYQQALGQGPQFIFQYYEEEERQRGNFPDRFSGHQFPNYSSELNVNALLLGDSALYLCASSLSGAGNTIYFGEGSWLTVV.